Listed below are T cell receptor beta chains from one sample, sequenced in a study of cytomegalovirus exposure and HLA in healthy donors. This table comes from immunoSEQ multiplex PCR, and its TCRdb copy is limited to in-frame clones, with some not included. The sample lists around 200,000 clones, 75% to 90% seen once, with 1.6% in the top ten. Sample: PBMCs. These receptors were taken from a middle-aged man in good health and CMV-seronegative. The conserved cysteine and the conserved F or W are not part of the CDR3 here. Each record gives: clone size, V gene, J gene, CDR3 protein. The size field is filled for only some rows; it gives once, few, many or a size class.

NA	TRBV28	TRBJ1-5	ASSLADTVNQPQH
NA	TRBV29-1	TRBJ2-7	SVEDPQAESSYEQY
NA	TRBV30	TRBJ1-5	AWSVTGNQPQH
NA	TRBV28	NA	ASRTSYEQY
NA	TRBV30	TRBJ1-4	AWNRDSEKLF
once	TRBV6-1	TRBJ1-2	ASSVFGSQGNYGYT
NA	TRBV5-6	TRBJ2-1	ASSLAGPSYNEQF
NA	TRBV7-8	NA	ASSLVLAGGSYEQY
NA	TRBV6-5	TRBJ2-1	ASSYSGGGLNEQF
NA	TRBV25-1	TRBJ2-5	ASSGTGPQETQY
NA	TRBV27	TRBJ2-5	ASRIQGSGQETQY
NA	TRBV7-9	TRBJ2-3	ASSSGQGEYTDTQY
NA	TRBV5-6	NA	ASSLEQGRFYEQY
NA	TRBV5-4	TRBJ2-2	ASSLTNTGELF
NA	TRBV18	TRBJ2-7	ASSPPNRAGQGSYEQY
NA	TRBV4-2	TRBJ2-2	ASSHDRGLGLAGNTGELF
NA	TRBV27	TRBJ2-3	ASSVTPSTDTQY
NA	TRBV5-6	TRBJ1-2	ASSLGTGTHGYT
few	TRBV6-5	TRBJ1-4	ASSGQGALDEKLF
NA	TRBV4-3	TRBJ1-5	ASSQDLVEGASAYQPQH
few	TRBV7-2	TRBJ2-1	ASSGGLAANEQF
NA	TRBV18	TRBJ1-4	ASSPGQSEKLF
NA	TRBV6-6	TRBJ1-2	ASSAATGGYGGYT
NA	TRBV6-1	TRBJ2-7	ASSERRGPGYEQY
NA	TRBV14	TRBJ1-2	ASSRDIFYGYT
NA	TRBV6-5	TRBJ1-5	ASSYDGVGQPQH
once	TRBV6-5	TRBJ2-6	ASTLHRGGANVLT
once	TRBV18	TRBJ2-7	ASSPRGAGEQY
NA	TRBV6-5	TRBJ2-3	ASSLGGGTQY
NA	TRBV18	TRBJ1-2	ASSPTGNLGPSNYGYT
NA	TRBV5-4	TRBJ1-6	ASSLPDRAPNSPLH
few	TRBV4-1	TRBJ1-5	ASSQDRGSVNQPQH
NA	TRBV6-5	TRBJ2-1	ASRPDRGAYNEQF
NA	TRBV5-1	TRBJ1-4	ASSLGGVFNEKLF
NA	TRBV5-1	TRBJ2-5	ASSPLGSTGGKETQY
NA	TRBV6-1	TRBJ2-3	ASSAQGEWTDTQY
NA	TRBV7-2	TRBJ2-5	ASSVLQETQY
NA	TRBV5-4	TRBJ2-1	ASSSSGSWKNEQF
NA	TRBV6-5	TRBJ1-5	ASSGQGGNNQPQH
NA	TRBV6-1	TRBJ2-7	ASSSTVAYEQY
once	TRBV10-3	TRBJ1-2	AISESISGSDGYT
NA	TRBV4-1	TRBJ2-3	ASSLISTDTQY